Below, 11 T cell receptor beta chains from the same sample are listed, as sequenced in a study of blood T cell repertoires in COVID-19 (dated by TCRdb to the early 2020s). Library construction relied on the immunoSEQ multiplex PCR assay. Sourced from immuneACCESS, this table was stored by TCRdb with only in-frame sequences that have V and J called. A share of the clones is absent; for the studies checked, an unresolved V gene accounts for under half, and the remainder has no known explanation. Within this sample are about 81,000 clones, with 88% of them counted one time only. The ten largest clones add up to about 7% of the sample. The sample comprised peripheral blood. The receptors originated from a man between 70 and 80 years old with acute or convalescent COVID-19.

This clone was observed a handful of times. This sequence joins TRBV19 and TRBJ1-5; maybe TRBD1 (5 bases). CDR3 size: 16 residues. Germline CDR1 reads LNHDA; CDR2 reads SQIVND (reference sequence). V was clipped by 2 bases and J by 9 bases, with 20 bases between them. The CDR3 DNA is TGTGCCAGTAGTATACCCTCCGGGGGGGGTCTGGGGCCCCAGCATTTT. This encodes CASSIPSGGGLGPQHF.

This clone was picked up one time. The genes are TRBV5-1 and TRBJ1-1; the D is unclear. The CDR3 length is 14 residues. The V gene's germline CDR1 is SGHRS and CDR2 YFSETQ. Deletions cut 2 bases from V and 7 bases from J, with 15 bases between. The CDR3 here is CASSLIDWRNEAFF. DNA of the CDR3: TGCGCCAGCAGCTTAATCGACTGGAGGAATGAAGCTTTCTTT.

The J gene is TRBJ2-1, the V gene TRBV10-1; no definite D call. This CDR3 contains 13 residues. V was clipped by 7 bases and J by 8 bases, with 15 bases between them. CDR1 WNHNN and CDR2 SYGVQD come from the germline V gene (reference sequence). The CDR3 here is CASKETRGHEQFF. Written as DNA, the CDR3 is TGCGCCAGCAAGGAAACTCGCGGCCATGAGCAGTTCTTC.

The chain employs TRBV19 and TRBJ1-6; possible D gene TRBD1, 6 bases. The V end lost 5 bases, the J end lost 6 bases, and 11 bases lay between the germline ends. Germline loops: CDR1 LNHDA, CDR2 SQIVND (reference sequence). There are 14 residues in the CDR3. The CDR3 loop is CASSVQGFNSPLHF. CDR3 DNA sequence: TGTGCCAGTAGTGTGCAGGGGTTTAATTCACCCCTCCACTTT.

V is TRBV11-2 and J is TRBJ1-2, with TRBD1 matching 8 bases. The CDR3 consists of 14 residues. Trimming at V came to 3 bases and at J to 4 bases, leaving 4 bases not matched to a gene. Germline CDR1 and CDR2: SGHAT and FQNNGV. The CDR3 is CASSLNRGVYGYTF. CDR3 DNA: TGTGCCAGCAGCTTGAACAGGGGGGTCTATGGCTACACCTTC.

The chain uses TRBV4-1 and TRBJ2-3, with 9 bases lining up with TRBD1. CDR3 size: 15 residues. Germline V gene sequence: CDR1 MGHRA, CDR2 YSYEKL. V lost 8 bases, J lost 0 bases, and 6 bases stayed unmatched. The CDR3 is CASSDRGISTDTQYF. The CDR3, as DNA: TGCGCCAGCTCAGACAGGGGGATAAGCACAGATACGCAGTATTTT.

V gene TRBV25-1 combines with J gene TRBJ1-2; a possible D gene is TRBD1 (6 bases). The germline V and J ends were trimmed by 3 bases and 5 bases, with 16 bases remaining between them. The CDR3 totals 15 residues. Germline CDR1 reads MGHDK; CDR2 reads SYGVNS. Here the CDR3 reads CASSETTGTIYGYTF. CDR3 nucleotide sequence: TGTGCCAGCAGTGAGACGACCGGGACAATTTATGGCTACACCTTC.

The V gene is TRBV28, the J gene TRBJ2-3; 8 bases map to TRBD2. Germline V gene sequence: CDR1 MDHEN, CDR2 SYDVKM. CDR3 length: 13 residues. V was clipped by 7 bases and J by 12 bases; unmatched bases: 12. CDR3 DNA: TGTGCCAGCAACGTGGAGGGCGGGAGGCCCCAGTATTTT. Protein sequence: CASNVEGGRPQYF.

This sequence joins TRBV6-6 and TRBJ1-1; 8 nucleotides match TRBD1. The germline CDR1 and CDR2 sequences are MNHNY and SVGAGI (reference sequence). V shed 5 bases and J 1 base; nucleotides not matched to a gene: 6. This CDR3 has 15 residues. The CDR3 reads CASSLYRGTNTEAFF. CDR3 DNA: TGTGCCAGCAGTCTATACAGGGGGACGAACACTGAAGCTTTCTTT.

The genes are TRBV28 and TRBJ2-1; D is possibly TRBD1 (5 bases). CDR1 and CDR2 (germline): MDHEN, SYDVKM. The CDR3 extends over 16 amino acids. The V gene lost 6 bases and the J gene lost 0 bases, with 15 bases spanning the gap. The CDR3 nucleotides read TGTGCCAGCAGCTCTTTAGGGGTGAGCTCCTACAATGAGCAGTTCTTC. It yields the protein CASSSLGVSSYNEQFF.

This clone has a single count. J is TRBJ1-2 and V is TRBV6-2 or TRBV6-3; 7 positions agree with TRBD1. Germline-derived CDR1 and CDR2 are MNHEY and SVGEGT. This CDR3 has 15 residues. Trimming cost V 4 bases and J 2 bases; bases outside gene matches: 7. CDR3 in amino acids: CASSWDRPRNYGYTF. CDR3 nucleotides: TGTGCCAGCAGTTGGGACAGACCTAGGAACTATGGCTACACCTTC.